Below, 13 T cell receptor beta chains from the same sample are listed, as sequenced in a study of T cell repertoires in urothelial bladder cancer. Profiled with immunoSEQ multiplex PCR; TCRdb holds only in-frame clones, not every one. The sample includes some 11,000 clones, roughly two thirds of them seen just once. Material for sequencing was tumor-infiltrating cells from bladder cancer. These receptors were collected from a human donor with a benign inflammatory bladder lesion.

The chain joins TRBV5-4 to TRBJ1-4, with TRBD1 matching 10 bases. The V gene end was trimmed by 5 bases and the J gene end by 7 bases; junction bases not matched to a gene: 5. From germline, CDR1 is SGHNT and CDR2 YYREEE (reference sequence). The CDR3 contains 14 residues. As DNA, the CDR3 is TGTGCCAGCAGTACGGGACAGGGGCGTGAAAAACTGTTTTTT. This encodes CASSTGQGREKLFF.

The chain uses TRBV7-3 and TRBJ1-2, with 11 bases that match TRBD1. Germline V gives CDR1 SGHTA, CDR2 FQGTGA. This CDR3 contains 16 residues. The ends lost 5 bases at V and 4 bases at J; junction bases unmatched: 9. CDR3 residues: CASSDRPGTGGYGYTF. The CDR3 DNA is TGTGCCAGCAGCGATCGCCCCGGGACAGGGGGCTATGGCTACACCTTC.

The CDR3 DNA reads TGTGCCAGCAGCCCCCTTTTAAACGCAGGCCTTAGCTCACCCCTCCACTTT. Translating gives CASSPLLNAGLSSPLHF. The chain couples TRBV5-6 to TRBJ1-6, with D hard to call. V was trimmed by 4 bases and J by 10 bases, leaving 24 bases between them. The CDR3 is 17 amino acids. The germline V gene has CDR1 SGHDT and CDR2 YYEEEE. Supplemented by reference TRBV5-6 and TRBJ1-6, the full variable domain reads DAGVTQSPTHLIKTRGQQVTLRCSPKSGHDTVSWYQQALGQGPQFIFQYYEEEERQRGNFPDRFSGHQFPNYSSELNVNALLLGDSALYLCASSPLLNAGLSSPLHFGNGTRLTVT.

The chain is built from TRBV19 and TRBJ2-5; D is uncertain. The V end was cut by 6 bases, the J end by 1 base, with 3 bases between. CDR1 is LNHDA, CDR2 SQIVND, per germline (reference sequence). This CDR3 contains 11 residues. In DNA, the CDR3 is TGTGCCAGTAGCGCCCAAGAGACCCAGTACTTC. Translating it yields CASSAQETQYF.

The rearrangement links TRBV20-1 to TRBJ2-1, with no clear D. Trimming took 3 bases from V and 8 from J, leaving 8 bases between them. This CDR3 is built from 11 residues. The germline V gene encodes CDR1 DFQATT and CDR2 SNEGSKA (reference sequence). Here the CDR3 DNA reads TGCAGTGCTAGTTTCCCCCATGAGCAGTTCTTC. Protein sequence: CSASFPHEQFF.

J is TRBJ2-2 and V is TRBV19; D might be TRBD1 (6 bases). The germline V gene has CDR1 LNHDA and CDR2 SQIVND (reference sequence). This CDR3 is 15 amino acids long. V lost 4 bases and J 0 bases, leaving 9 bases between the germline ends. The CDR3 DNA is TGTGCCAGTAGTAAAACAGGGACGAACACCGGGGAGCTGTTTTTT. Amino acids: CASSKTGTNTGELFF.

The rearrangement joins TRBV4-1 to TRBJ1-3, with D perhaps TRBD1 (5 bases). The CDR3 has 15 amino acids. Per germline, CDR1 MGHRA and CDR2 YSYEKL. Trimming pared 4 bases from V and 0 bases from J, leaving 10 bases between. CDR3 sequence (DNA): TGCGCCAGCAGCCCAGATCAGGGCTCTGGAAACACCATATATTTT. It translates to CASSPDQGSGNTIYF.

The chain joins TRBV10-3 to TRBJ1-5, with TRBD1 identical over 7 bases. Germline loops: CDR1 ENHRY, CDR2 SYGVKD. CDR3 size: 15 residues. Unmatched junction bases numbered 9, after V lost 0 bases and J lost 10 bases. CDR3 loop: CAISESGQGEFPQHF. In nucleotides, the CDR3 is TGTGCCATCAGTGAGTCGGGGCAGGGGGAATTTCCCCAGCATTTT.

V and J are TRBV6-1 and TRBJ1-2; 7 positions agree with TRBD1. The CDR3 is 14 residues long. The V segment lost 0 bases and the J segment 4 bases; nucleotides outside the gene matches: 2. Germline assignment: CDR1 MNHNS and CDR2 SASEGT. The CDR3 bases are TGTGCCAGCAGTGAAGCCAGGGGGATCTATGGCTACACCTTC. It encodes CASSEARGIYGYTF.

A note on this clone: Given the absence of the conserved phenylalanine or tryptophan at the CDR3 end, a read error is likely. The rearrangement links TRBV30 to TRBJ1-2, with D unclear. V gave up 1 base and J gave up 4 bases, with 16 bases separating them. The germline V gene has CDR1 GTSNPN and CDR2 SVGIG (reference sequence). The CDR3 has 15 residues. Written as DNA, the CDR3 is TGTGCCTGGAGTGCCTGGACGGCTTCAGGCTATGGCTACACCTCC. This encodes CAWSAWTASGYGYTS.

The genes are TRBV10-3 and TRBJ2-2, with D possibly TRBD1 on 6 matching bases. This CDR3 has 16 amino acids. Deletions cut 8 bases from V and 3 bases from J, with 19 bases between. CDR1 ENHRY and CDR2 SYGVKD come from the germline V gene. CDR3 bases: TGTGCCATCCACTCCACAGGGAGAGAGGACACCGGGGAGCTGTTTTTT. It codes for CAIHSTGREDTGELFF.

The chain is built from TRBV7-6 and TRBJ2-6, with a weak D call TRBD2 (7 bases). The CDR3 totals 20 residues. V was pared by 5 bases and J by 0 bases, with 23 bases between. The germline V gene encodes CDR1 SGHVS and CDR2 FNYEAQ. This chain's CDR3 is CASSPQPEGGGSSGANVLTF. The CDR3 region has the DNA TGTGCCAGCAGCCCCCAACCAGAGGGGGGGGGATCCTCTGGGGCCAACGTCCTGACTTTC.

This clone was seen once. The V and J genes are TRBV5-5 and TRBJ2-1, with 7 bases lining up with TRBD2. There are 16 residues in the CDR3. V shed 4 bases and J 3 bases; nucleotides not matched to a gene: 10. CDR1 and CDR2 (germline): SGHKS, YYEKEE (reference sequence). The CDR3: CASSGGAGTLYNEQFF. In DNA, the CDR3 is TGTGCCAGCAGCGGAGGAGCGGGGACCCTCTACAATGAGCAGTTCTTC.